This TCR beta chain was documented in a study of T-cell memory formation after mild COVID-19. Overall study context: In these data, TCR clusters were largely donor specific.

This clonotype was picked up a small number of times. As yet, its antigen is unknown. TCRdb reanalysed the 5' RACE reads using MiXCR and keeps one entry per CDR3 protein. The sample contains 92,000 or so distinct CDR3 sequences, about 13% of which appear only once. Whole-study findings and limits: Clones that shrank (day 15 to 85) were balanced CD4/CD8, whereas later expanders leaned CD4+. There was no confirmation that second-wave clones peaking on day 37 were SARS-CoV-2 specific.

The sequenced sample consisted of PBMCs or a T cell subset sorted from them (not recorded which). The clonotype comes from an adult woman who had mild COVID-19 (a few samples of this study predate the infection). Cell type and time point are not known.

The CDR3 bases are TGTGCCATCAGTGAGTCAGCGGGGCAGGGCGAGCAGTTCTTC. Its translation is CAISESAGQGEQFF. This chain connects TRBV10-3 to TRBJ2-1, with 7 nucleotides matching TRBD2. V lost 0 bases to trimming and J lost 10 bases; unmatched junction nucleotides: 6. Germline V gene data show CDR1 as ENHRY and CDR2 as SYGVKD. The CDR3 loop spans 14 amino acids.